Shown below are 22 T cell receptor beta chains from a single sample sequenced in a study of blood T cell repertoires in COVID-19. Sequencing was performed with immunoSEQ multiplex PCR; in TCRdb, only in-frame clones are kept and a portion is missing. In the table there are approximately 300,000 clones, about 89% of which are singletons. Sequencing input: PBMCs or T cells enriched from blood (not recorded which). The receptors here all came from a woman aged 25-40 years who had recovered from COVID-19.

This chain uses TRBV5-6 with TRBJ1-6, with 10 bases lining up with TRBD1. The V gene's germline CDR1 is SGHDT and CDR2 YYEEEE. The V gene end was trimmed by 3 bases and the J gene end by 8 bases; junction bases not matched to a gene: 5. The length of the CDR3 is 15 residues. This CDR3 is CASSSTGTGDSPLHF. The CDR3 region has the DNA TGTGCCAGCAGCTCGACCGGGACAGGGGATTCACCCCTCCACTTT.

V is TRBV7-9 and J is TRBJ2-1, with TRBD2 identical over 11 bases. CDR1 is SEHNR, CDR2 FQNEAQ, per germline (reference sequence). The CDR3 runs 15 residues. V was pared by 5 bases and J by 5 bases, with 5 bases of the junction left unmatched. The CDR3 bases are TGTGCCAGCAGCCCTGGGACTAGCGGCGACAATGAGCAGTTCTTC. Encoded protein: CASSPGTSGDNEQFF.

The chain couples TRBV19 to TRBJ1-5; 8 nucleotides match TRBD1. V gave up 4 bases and J gave up 2 bases; unmatched junction bases: 1. CDR1 and CDR2 (germline): LNHDA, SQIVND (reference sequence). CDR3 size: 14 residues. The CDR3 reads CASSTTGGNQPQHF. The CDR3 DNA sequence: TGTGCCAGTAGTACGACAGGGGGCAATCAGCCCCAGCATTTT. Filled out from reference TRBV19 and TRBJ1-5, the complete variable domain reads DGGITQSPKYLFRKEGQNVTLSCEQNLNHDAMYWYRQDPGQGLRLIYYSQIVNDFQKGDIAEGYSVSREKKESFPLTVTSAQKNPTAFYLCASSTTGGNQPQHFGDGTRLSIL.

A remark on this clone: A junction boundary mismatches the germline segment, possibly from a read error. V and J are TRBV4-1 and TRBJ1-4; D may be TRBD1 (6 bases). This CDR3 has 13 amino acids. Germline V gene lookup returns CDR1 MGHRA and CDR2 YSYEKL. CDR3 protein: CASSQEANRAMIF. DNA of the CDR3: TGCGCCAGCAGCCAAGAGGCGAACAGGGCGATGATTTTT.

V and J are TRBV7-3 and TRBJ2-3; unclear D gene. V lost 5 bases to trimming and J lost 3 bases, with 9 bases between them. Germline-derived CDR1 and CDR2 are SGHTA and FQGTGA. The length of the CDR3 is 13 residues. The CDR3 here is CASSRVVTDTQYF. The CDR3 DNA sequence: TGTGCCAGCAGCCGAGTGGTAACAGATACGCAGTATTTT.

The J gene is TRBJ1-1, the V gene TRBV5-8; 12 nucleotides align to TRBD1. From germline, CDR1 is SGHTS and CDR2 YDEGEE. V trimming: 4 bases; J trimming: 7 bases; junction bases outside the gene matches: 5. The CDR3 extends over 14 amino acids. This CDR3 reads CASSGDRGLDEAFF. Here the CDR3 DNA reads TGTGCCAGCAGCGGGGACAGGGGGCTGGATGAAGCTTTCTTT. Drawing the rest from reference TRBV5-8 and TRBJ1-1, the complete variable domain is EAGVTQSPTHLIKTRGQQATLRCSPISGHTSVYWYQQALGLGLQFLLWYDEGEERNRGNFPPRFSGRQFPNYSSELNVNALELEDSALYLCASSGDRGLDEAFFGQGTRLTVV.

The rearrangement links TRBV7-8 to TRBJ1-4; weak D call: TRBD1 (5 bases). The CDR3 has 14 residues. Germline V lookup: CDR1 SGHVS, CDR2 FQNEAQ. Trimming cost V 1 base and J 8 bases, with 11 bases left between them. The CDR3 DNA sequence: TGTGCCAGCAGCTTAGGGGGGGGTTTCGAAAAACTGTTTTTT. This sequence encodes CASSLGGGFEKLFF.

This chain connects TRBV12-5 to TRBJ2-2; possibly TRBD1 for D (5 bases). The CDR3 covers 15 residues. V lost 1 base and J lost 1, with 7 bases in between. Germline V lookup: CDR1 LGHNT, CDR2 FRNRAP. The CDR3 bases are TGTGCTAGTGGTTTGGGTCAGGGGAACACCGGGGAGCTGTTTTTT. It is translated as CASGLGQGNTGELFF.

The chain carries TRBV6-1 and TRBJ2-1; 9 bases are shared with TRBD2. The junction had 7 bases not matched to a gene; V was cut back by 4 bases and J by 0 bases. Germline V gene lookup returns CDR1 MNHNS and CDR2 SASEGT. The length of the CDR3 is 17 residues. Here the CDR3 reads CASSVETSGLSYNEQFF. The CDR3 DNA follows: TGTGCCAGCAGTGTGGAGACTAGCGGTCTCTCCTACAATGAGCAGTTCTTC.

This clone was observed a handful of times. The J gene is TRBJ1-5, the V gene TRBV7-9, with 11 nucleotides matching TRBD1. CDR3 length equals 16 residues. V shed 3 bases and J 6 bases; nucleotides not matched to a gene: 7. Germline CDR1 and CDR2: SEHNR and FQNEAQ (reference sequence). Here the CDR3 DNA reads TGTGCCAGCAGCTTGGCATCAGGACAGGGGGCTCAGCCCCAGCATTTT. This codes for CASSLASGQGAQPQHF. The complete variable domain, with remaining parts taken from reference TRBV7-9 and TRBJ1-5, reads DTGVSQNPRHKITKRGQNVTFRCDPISEHNRLYWYRQTLGQGPEFLTYFQNEAQLEKSRLLSDRFSAERPKGSFSTLEIQRTEQGDSAMYLCASSLASGQGAQPQHFGDGTRLSIL.

The chain uses TRBV7-9 and TRBJ2-2, with 8 bases identical to TRBD2. V lost 5 bases and J lost 4; bases outside the gene matches: 6. The CDR3 runs 15 residues. Germline CDR1 and CDR2: SEHNR and FQNEAQ (reference sequence). As DNA, the CDR3 is TGTGCCAGCAGCCCCACCAGCGGGAGCACCGGGGAGCTGTTTTTT. This encodes CASSPTSGSTGELFF.

CDR3 nucleotides: TGCGCCAGCAGCTTGCAATTGGGGCCAGGGGGCACTGAAGCTTTCTTT. Translation gives CASSLQLGPGGTEAFF. This chain joins TRBV5-1 and TRBJ1-1, with 7 bases lining up with TRBD1. Germline V gene sequence: CDR1 SGHRS, CDR2 YFSETQ. This CDR3 spans 16 amino acids. J gave up 4 bases and V 1 base, and 10 bases lay outside the gene matches.

On this clone: The sample holds other DNA sequences that translate to the same CDR3. The chain is built from TRBV7-3 and TRBJ2-5, with D possibly being TRBD2 (6 bases). Germline V gene sequence: CDR1 SGHTA, CDR2 FQGTGA. The length of the CDR3 is 13 residues. Trimming took 5 bases from V and 3 from J, leaving 10 bases between them. The CDR3 reads CASSLTREETQYF. The CDR3 DNA follows: TGTGCCAGCAGCCTGACTAGAGAAGAGACCCAGTACTTC.

The rearrangement links TRBV2 to TRBJ1-1, with D unresolved. CDR1 is SNHLY, CDR2 FYNNEI, per germline. Trimming took off 6 bases at V and 6 bases at J, with 11 bases between the two ends. The CDR3 is 12 residues long. CDR3 sequence reads: CASRTPLAEAFF. CDR3 DNA: TGTGCCAGCAGAACCCCTCTAGCTGAAGCTTTCTTT.

V usage is TRBV4-2 and J usage is TRBJ1-2, with 8 bases fitting TRBD1. V shed 0 bases, J shed 7 bases, and the junction held 7 bases outside the gene matches. Germline lookup yields CDR1 LGHNA and CDR2 YNFKEQ. The CDR3 is 15 residues long. The CDR3 bases are TGTGCCAGCAGCCAAGAGGCGGACAGGGTTACTGGCTACACCTTC. It translates to CASSQEADRVTGYTF.

V gene TRBV5-6 combines with J gene TRBJ2-2; D possibly corresponds to TRBD2 (7 bases). The CDR3 totals 16 residues. The germline CDR1 and CDR2 sequences are SGHDT and YYEEEE. V was trimmed by 5 bases and J by 4 bases, leaving 18 bases between them. CDR3 sequence: CASRPRGGAGTGELFF. CDR3 DNA sequence: TGTGCCAGCAGACCTCGAGGGGGGGCTGGCACCGGGGAGCTGTTTTTT.

In its sample, this clone was seen once. V usage is TRBV6-5 and J usage is TRBJ1-2; no clear D. Germline-derived CDR1 and CDR2 are MNHEY and SVGAGI. With 8 bases removed from V and 4 bases from J, the gap between germline ends came to 17 bases. The length of the CDR3 is 14 residues. The CDR3 DNA follows: TGTGCCAGCGGAAGAAGAGACGGCGGCTATGGCTACACCTTC. Residues: CASGRRDGGYGYTF.

This clone was detected once. The chain joins TRBV6-5 to TRBJ1-6, with a weak D call TRBD1 (6 bases). The ends were cut back, 6 bases at V and 11 bases at J, with 17 bases in the middle. The CDR3 sequence is 14 residues long. In germline, CDR1 is MNHEY, CDR2 SVGAGI. This CDR3 is CASSQIAPGAPLHF. CDR3 coding DNA: TGTGCCAGCAGCCAGATTGCTCCAGGGGCACCCCTCCACTTT.

The chain uses TRBV5-1 and TRBJ1-3; 10 bases match TRBD1. CDR1 and CDR2 from the germline V gene are SGHRS and YFSETQ. The CDR3 is made up of 16 amino acids. The V and J ends lost 6 bases and 1 base, in that order; junction bases with no gene match: 7. The CDR3 sequence: CASTRWGQGSGNTIYF. Here the CDR3 DNA reads TGCGCCAGCACCCGTTGGGGACAGGGGTCTGGAAACACCATATATTTT.

This chain joins TRBV11-2 and TRBJ2-7; a possible D gene is TRBD1 (5 bases). The CDR3 is 12 residues long. Germline loops: CDR1 SGHAT, CDR2 FQNNGV. Trimming removed 4 bases from V and 13 bases from J, with 17 bases in between. The CDR3 DNA is TGTGCCAGCAGCTCCCCCATCACAGGTAGTTACTTC. This gives the protein CASSSPITGSYF.

The chain joins TRBV9 to TRBJ1-3; D unresolved. The V end was cut by 0 bases, the J end by 3 bases, with 7 bases between. The CDR3 is 14 residues long. CDR1 SGDLS and CDR2 YYNGEE come from the germline V gene. CDR3 DNA: TGTGCCAGCAGCGTAGAACCGGGTGGAAACACCATATATTTT. It is translated as CASSVEPGGNTIYF.

This clone was observed once. CDR3 DNA sequence: TGTGCCATCAGTGAGTCCGAGCGGGGGACAGATACGCAGTATTTT. It specifies CAISESERGTDTQYF. The chain recombines TRBV10-3 with TRBJ2-3; 8 bases map to TRBD2. The CDR3 runs 15 residues. Trimming at V came to 0 bases and at J to 3 bases, leaving 2 bases not matched to a gene. The germline V gene has CDR1 ENHRY and CDR2 SYGVKD.